These 27 T cell receptor beta chains came from one sample sequenced in a study of T cells in Graves' hyperthyroidism and ophthalmopathy. TCR beta CDR3 sequences were amplified from RNA transcripts. The study used the HTBI primer set for a first-round RT-PCR of the TCR CDR3. TCRdb recomputed calls from the multiplex PCR reads with MiXCR, one row per CDR3 protein. This sample yields about 410,000 distinct CDR3 sequences, of which around 13% are seen a single time; less than 20% belongs to the top ten. Sequencing was done on a sample of blood. These receptors came from a woman aged 25-40 years with Graves' ophthalmopathy.

There are a few counts of this clonotype. CDR3 loop: CASSGEANIETQYF. CDR3 sequence (DNA): TGTGCCAGCAGCGGGGAGGCTAATATAGAGACCCAGTACTTC. This chain connects TRBV5-6 to TRBJ2-5; a weak D match, TRBD2 (6 bases). Per germline, CDR1 SGHDT and CDR2 YYEEEE. The CDR3 is 14 amino acids. Trimming took 4 bases from V and 4 from J, leaving 14 bases between them.

As concerns this clonotype: A much larger clone lies one base from this, so it may be a read error. This chain joins TRBV28 and TRBJ1-6; maybe TRBD1 (5 bases). Germline CDR1 reads MDHEN; CDR2 reads SYDVKM. The CDR3 runs to 14 residues. V was pared by 5 bases and J by 7 bases, with 12 bases between. The CDR3 loop reads CASSRRGWNSPLHF. CDR3 DNA sequence: TGTGCCAGCAGTCGACGGGGGTGGAATTCACCCCTCCACTTT. Using reference TRBV28 and TRBJ1-6 for the parts outside the CDR3, the full variable domain is DVKVTQSSRYLVKRTGEKVFLECVQDMDHENMFWYRQDPGLGLRLIYFSYDVKMKEKGDIPEGYSVSREKKERFSLILESASTNQTSMYLCASSRRGWNSPLHFGNGTRLTVT.

This clonotype was seen ten or more times. V and J are TRBV2 and TRBJ2-1; 10 bases agree with TRBD2. Losses at the gene ends were 6 bases for V and 5 bases for J; bases not matched to a gene: 7. Germline values: CDR1 SNHLY, CDR2 FYNNEI. CDR3 length: 15 residues. The CDR3 bases are TGTGCCAGCAGGAGTAAGAGCGGGGGGGACAATGAGCAGTTCTTC. As protein: CASRSKSGGDNEQFF.

There are many counts of this clonotype. This rearrangement joins TRBV5-5 to TRBJ2-3; D not certain. From germline, CDR1 is SGHKS and CDR2 YYEKEE (reference sequence). The CDR3 consists of 17 residues. Trimming pared 2 bases from V and 0 bases from J, leaving 16 bases between. The CDR3 spells CASSLRLVGVSTDTQYF. CDR3 bases: TGTGCCAGCAGCTTAAGGCTAGTTGGGGTTAGCACAGATACGCAGTATTTT.

The sample holds many counts of this clonotype. This chain links TRBV3-1 with TRBJ1-1, with a tentative D call TRBD1 (6 bases). Germline CDR1 and CDR2: LGHDT and YNNKEL (reference sequence). The CDR3 is made up of 15 amino acids. V gave up 1 base and J gave up 0 bases, with 9 bases separating them. CDR3 residues: CASSQGTAMNTEAFF. The CDR3 coding sequence is TGTGCCAGCAGCCAAGGGACAGCAATGAACACTGAAGCTTTCTTT.

The gene calls are TRBV19 and TRBJ1-5; TRBD1 matches at 7 bases. The CDR3 is 16 amino acids. Germline V gene data show CDR1 as LNHDA and CDR2 as SQIVND (reference sequence). The ends lost 2 bases at V and 9 bases at J; junction bases unmatched: 13. The CDR3 protein is CASSIYGRGNGWPQHF. The CDR3 DNA follows: TGTGCCAGTAGTATATACGGCAGGGGGAATGGTTGGCCCCAGCATTTT.

As to this clonotype: A read error may account for a junction end that differs from germline. The rearrangement links TRBV5-1 to TRBJ1-1, with 7 bases matching TRBD1. Germline V gene sequence: CDR1 SGHRS, CDR2 YFSETQ. CDR3 length: 14 residues. CDR3 loop: CASSLGGPSTGAFF. CDR3 bases: TGCGCCAGCAGCTTAGGGGGCCCCAGCACTGGAGCTTTCTTT.

This clonotype was observed a few times. This chain connects TRBV20-1 to TRBJ2-5, with a weak D call TRBD2 (5 bases). This CDR3 spans 14 amino acids. Per germline, CDR1 DFQATT and CDR2 SNEGSKA (reference sequence). V was cut by 4 bases and J by 2 bases, with 14 bases left in between. CDR3 sequence: CSANLQRRQETQYF. The DNA of the CDR3 is TGCAGTGCTAACCTCCAGCGGAGGCAAGAGACCCAGTACTTC.

This clonotype was seen a few times. V is TRBV7-9 and J is TRBJ1-1, with D maybe TRBD1 (6 bases). V was trimmed by 11 bases and J by 5 bases, leaving 21 bases between them. The germline CDR1 and CDR2 sequences are SEHNR and FQNEAQ (reference sequence). The CDR3 has 14 residues. The CDR3 is CAGGGGHLGTEAFF. In nucleotides, the CDR3 is TGTGCCGGTGGGGGGGGGCACCTTGGGACTGAAGCTTTCTTT.

This chain connects TRBV13 to TRBJ2-1, with 8 bases aligning to TRBD2. The CDR3 loop spans 13 amino acids. CDR1 and CDR2 from the germline V gene are PRHDT and FYEKMQ (reference sequence). Trimming at V came to 5 bases and at J to 7 bases, leaving 4 bases not matched to a gene. CDR3 nucleotides: TGTGCCAGCAGCCGTCCGGGGGGGAATGAGCAGTTCTTC. Its protein is CASSRPGGNEQFF.

This clonotype was counted at least ten times. A much larger clone is a single base away; this may be a read error. The rearrangement links TRBV5-6 to TRBJ2-7; 8 bases are shared with TRBD1. The CDR3 consists of 12 residues. CDR1 and CDR2 from the germline V gene are SGHDT and YYEEEE. Losses at the gene ends were 6 bases for V and 5 bases for J; bases not matched to a gene: 4. In nucleotides, the CDR3 is TGTGCCAGCACCTCGACAGGGGACGAGCAGTACTTC. Encoded protein: CASTSTGDEQYF.

This clonotype was seen at least ten times. The chain employs TRBV6-1 and TRBJ2-2; D is uncertain. The CDR3 has 17 amino acids. Between the trimmed V and J ends, which lost 6 bases and 1 base, there was a span of 18 bases. Per germline, CDR1 MNHNS and CDR2 SASEGT. The CDR3 loop reads CASSRSIQQRNTGELFF. CDR3 DNA sequence: TGTGCCAGCAGCCGCTCGATCCAACAGAGGAACACCGGGGAGCTGTTTTTT.

At least ten counts were recorded for this clonotype. The chain links TRBV20-1 to TRBJ2-4; 9 bases are shared with TRBD1. The CDR3 contains 14 residues. The J segment lost 6 bases and the V segment lost 1 base, leaving 4 bases of the junction unmatched. Germline V gene data show CDR1 as DFQATT and CDR2 as SNEGSKA (reference sequence). The CDR3 nucleotides are TGCAGTGCTAGAGTGGGACAGGGACTAAACATTCAGTACTTC. Translating gives CSARVGQGLNIQYF.

This clonotype was detected many times. The chain is built from TRBV6-1 and TRBJ2-3, with a possible D match to TRBD1 (6 bases). Looked up from germline, CDR1 is MNHNS and CDR2 is SASEGT. Between the trimmed V and J ends, which lost 5 bases and 6 bases, there was a span of 12 bases. The CDR3 runs to 13 residues. The CDR3: CASSRNREDTQYF. The CDR3 bases are TGTGCCAGCAGTAGAAACAGGGAGGATACGCAGTATTTT.

The chain carries TRBV7-6 and TRBJ2-7; the D is unclear. Looked up from germline, CDR1 is SGHVS and CDR2 is FNYEAQ. Trimming stripped 5 bases from V and 7 bases from J, with 15 bases between. The CDR3 runs 13 residues. The CDR3 reads CASSRDLNKEQYF. Written as DNA, the CDR3 is TGTGCCAGCAGCCGAGACTTAAATAAGGAGCAGTACTTC.

This clonotype turned up a few times. The chain combines TRBV5-4 with TRBJ2-5; 7 bases match TRBD2. The CDR3 is 12 amino acids. Germline CDR1 is SGHNT and CDR2 is YYREEE (reference sequence). The V and J ends lost 10 bases and 5 bases, in that order; junction bases with no gene match: 8. CDR3 protein: CAFLGLRETQYF. CDR3 bases: TGTGCCTTCTTGGGACTACGGGAGACCCAGTACTTC.

This clonotype was recorded many times. The chain joins TRBV5-1 to TRBJ2-7; possible D gene TRBD2, 6 bases. CDR3 length: 14 amino acids. Between the trimmed V and J ends, which lost 0 bases and 9 bases, there was a span of 16 bases. Per the germline V gene, CDR1 is SGHRS and CDR2 is YFSETQ. The chain's CDR3 is CASSLANGGGGQYF. The CDR3 bases are TGCGCCAGCAGCTTGGCGAACGGGGGTGGCGGGCAGTACTTC.

This clonotype was seen many times. This chain joins TRBV2 and TRBJ2-3; TRBD1 matches 7 bases. Germline V gene sequence: CDR1 SNHLY, CDR2 FYNNEI. The CDR3 has 13 amino acids. Trimming at V came to 5 bases and at J to 8 bases, leaving 7 bases not matched to a gene. CDR3 loop: CASSSGQPGTQYF. The CDR3 DNA follows: TGTGCCAGCAGTTCGGGACAGCCGGGTACGCAGTATTTT.

Only a few counts were recorded for this clonotype. The V call is TRBV9, the J call TRBJ1-3; D call uncertain. Germline V gene data show CDR1 as SGDLS and CDR2 as YYNGEE. CDR3 length: 16 amino acids. Trimming left V 0 bases short and J 0 bases short, with 10 bases between. CDR3 residues: CASSVGAGISGNTIYF. For the CDR3, the DNA is TGTGCCAGCAGCGTAGGGGCAGGAATCTCTGGAAACACCATATATTTT.

At least ten counts were recorded for this clonotype. The chain carries TRBV5-1 and TRBJ1-5; D is perhaps TRBD1 (5 bases). The V end lost 0 bases, the J end lost 7 bases, and 11 bases lay between the germline ends. The CDR3 has 14 amino acids. Germline V gives CDR1 SGHRS, CDR2 YFSETQ. The CDR3 sequence: CASSLGGGEQPQHF. CDR3 coding DNA: TGCGCCAGCAGCTTGGGGGGAGGGGAACAGCCCCAGCATTTT.

The V and J genes are TRBV5-5 and TRBJ2-3; 9 bases are shared with TRBD2. The V gene end was trimmed by 2 bases and the J gene end by 2 bases; junction bases not matched to a gene: 6. Germline CDR1 and CDR2: SGHKS and YYEKEE (reference sequence). The CDR3 loop spans 16 amino acids. DNA of the CDR3: TGTGCCAGCAGCTTAGGGGCGGGGGGGTACACAGATACGCAGTATTTT. As protein: CASSLGAGGYTDTQYF.

In this sample, this clonotype turned up many times. The rearrangement links TRBV20-1 to TRBJ1-5; maybe TRBD1 (5 bases). In germline, CDR1 is DFQATT, CDR2 SNEGSKA (reference sequence). V was cut by 0 bases and J by 2 bases, with 8 bases left in between. The CDR3 contains 14 residues. The CDR3 spells CSAREGLGNQPQHF. The CDR3 DNA reads as TGCAGTGCTAGAGAGGGACTGGGCAATCAGCCCCAGCATTTT.

This clonotype was counted many times. The chain is built from TRBV20-1 and TRBJ2-5, with 9 nucleotides matching TRBD2. The length of the CDR3 is 15 residues. The ends lost 6 bases at V and 5 bases at J; junction bases unmatched: 13. Germline values: CDR1 DFQATT, CDR2 SNEGSKA (reference sequence). As DNA, the CDR3 is TGCAGTGCCTCTTGGGGCGGGGGGGCCAGGGAGACCCAGTACTTC. Translation gives CSASWGGGARETQYF.

This clonotype was recorded at least ten times. This chain connects TRBV20-1 to TRBJ2-5; TRBD2 matches 7 bases. Germline trimming cut 6 bases from V and 2 bases from J; bases unmatched to any gene: 9. In germline, CDR1 is DFQATT, CDR2 SNEGSKA (reference sequence). There are 14 residues in the CDR3. CDR3 residues: CSAHGTTLQETQYF. The CDR3 DNA reads as TGCAGTGCACACGGGACTACACTACAAGAGACCCAGTACTTC.

This clonotype was picked up many times. The gene calls are TRBV28 and TRBJ1-5, with D hard to call. Trimming stripped 7 bases from V and 0 bases from J, with 10 bases between. The germline V gene encodes CDR1 MDHEN and CDR2 SYDVKM. The CDR3 consists of 14 residues. DNA of the CDR3: TGTGCCAGCACTCTTCGGTATAGCAATCAGCCCCAGCATTTT. It yields the protein CASTLRYSNQPQHF.

This clonotype appeared a few times. This clone may be a read error of a much larger clone one base away. The chain couples TRBV6-1 to TRBJ1-2; D is uncertain. This CDR3 spans 19 amino acids. Germline CDR1 is MNHNS and CDR2 is SASEGT. V gave up 6 bases and J gave up 2 bases, with 28 bases separating them. CDR3 sequence reads: CASSPRFATGLRPNYGYTF. For the CDR3, the DNA is TGTGCCAGCAGCCCTCGCTTCGCGACCGGGTTGCGACCAAACTATGGCTACACCTTC.

Only a few counts were recorded for this clonotype. This chain uses TRBV19 with TRBJ2-3; possible D gene TRBD2, 7 bases. The germline V gene encodes CDR1 LNHDA and CDR2 SQIVND (reference sequence). The CDR3 extends over 14 amino acids. V was shortened by 3 bases and J by 4 bases, with 11 bases between the two germline ends. CDR3 coding DNA: TGTGCCAGTAGTATGGGGGGGGGCCCAGATACGCAGTATTTT. It translates to CASSMGGGPDTQYF.